This TCR beta chain stems from a study of T-cell memory formation after mild COVID-19. The study's findings and limits: In second-wave clones peaking day 37, SARS-CoV-2 specificity remained unconfirmed.

The V end was cut by 3 bases, the J end by 7 bases, with 13 bases between. The CDR3 is made up of 13 amino acids. Per the germline V gene, CDR1 is DFQATT and CDR2 is SNEGSKA (reference sequence). Each CDR3 protein gets one entry after TCRdb re-called the 5' RACE reads with MiXCR. The table lists 530,000 or so distinct CDR3 sequences, roughly 17% of them singletons. Concerning this clonotype itself: The antigen is undetermined.

The V and J genes are TRBV20-1 and TRBJ1-5; D is perhaps TRBD1 (5 bases). The receptor's source is an adult woman who had mild COVID-19 (a few samples of this study predate the infection). Cell type and time point are not known. Source material: PBMCs or a T cell subset sorted from them (not recorded which). The CDR3 is CSARGRGRQPQHF. The DNA of the CDR3 is TGCAGTGCTAGGGGAAGGGGAAGGCAGCCCCAGCATTTT.